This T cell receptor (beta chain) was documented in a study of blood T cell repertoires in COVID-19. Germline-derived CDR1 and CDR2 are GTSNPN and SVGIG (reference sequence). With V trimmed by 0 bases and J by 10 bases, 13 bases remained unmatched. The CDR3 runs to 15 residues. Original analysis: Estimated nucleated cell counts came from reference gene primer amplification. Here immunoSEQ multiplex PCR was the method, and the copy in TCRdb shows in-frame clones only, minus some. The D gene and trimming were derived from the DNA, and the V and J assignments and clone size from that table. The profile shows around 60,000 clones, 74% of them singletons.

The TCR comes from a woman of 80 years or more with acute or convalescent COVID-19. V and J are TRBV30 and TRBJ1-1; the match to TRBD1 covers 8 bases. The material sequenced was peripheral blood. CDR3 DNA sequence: TGTGCCTGGAGTGTAGAGCGTGGCAGGGGGCGCGGAGCTTTCTTT. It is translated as CAWSVERGRGRGAFF.